Following are 14 T cell receptor beta chains from one sample sequenced in a study of blood T cell repertoires in COVID-19. Produced via immunoSEQ multiplex PCR; TCRdb's table is partial and in-frame only. Counted here are 390,000 or so clones, approximately 90% occurring once; the ten biggest clones make up approximately 1%. The sequenced sample was PBMCs or T cells enriched from blood (not recorded which). All receptors come from a young man who had recovered from COVID-19.

This chain uses TRBV9 with TRBJ1-1; 8 bases match TRBD1. This CDR3 is built from 13 residues. Germline lookup yields CDR1 SGDLS and CDR2 YYNGEE. J gave up 3 bases and V 5 bases, and 3 bases lay outside the gene matches. CDR3 amino acids: CASRGQVDTEAFF. The DNA for the CDR3 is TGTGCCAGCAGGGGACAGGTCGACACTGAAGCTTTCTTT. The full variable domain, rest sourced from reference TRBV9 and TRBJ1-1, is DSGVTQTPKHLITATGQRVTLRCSPRSGDLSVYWYQQSLDQGLQFLIQYYNGEERAKGNILERFSAQQFPDLHSELNLSSLELGDSALYFCASRGQVDTEAFFGQGTRLTVV.

The chain recombines TRBV18 with TRBJ2-7; 8 nucleotides match TRBD2. From germline, CDR1 is KGHSH and CDR2 LQKENI. The junction had 6 bases not matched to a gene; V was cut back by 0 bases and J by 2 bases. This CDR3 contains 16 residues. CDR3 in DNA: TGTGCCAGCTCACCACCGACTAGCGTCGGACCCTACGAGCAGTACTTC. This encodes CASSPPTSVGPYEQYF.

The chain is built from TRBV29-1 and TRBJ2-1; D not certain. Per the germline V gene, CDR1 is SQVTM and CDR2 is ANQGSEA. V lost 4 bases, J lost 12 bases, and 10 bases lay in between. The CDR3 has 10 residues. The CDR3 DNA reads as TGCAGCGTTGGAGGTCGGTCGCAGTTCTTC. It is translated as CSVGGRSQFF.

The chain uses TRBV5-6 and TRBJ1-4, with D hard to call. The germline V and J ends were trimmed by 0 bases and 11 bases, with 11 bases remaining between them. The CDR3 length is 13 residues. Germline V gene sequence: CDR1 SGHDT, CDR2 YYEEEE. The CDR3 DNA sequence: TGTGCCAGCAGCTTGGGGACTATAGGGAAACTGTTTTTT. Translated: CASSLGTIGKLFF.

The chain carries TRBV4-3 and TRBJ2-3, with D unclear. The CDR3 is 14 amino acids. The V end lost 0 bases, the J end lost 6 bases, and 10 bases lay between the germline ends. Germline V gene sequence: CDR1 LGHNA, CDR2 YSLEER. This CDR3 reads CASSQDGPPDTQYF. The DNA of the CDR3 is TGCGCCAGCAGCCAAGATGGCCCCCCGGATACGCAGTATTTT.

This chain connects TRBV29-1 to TRBJ2-7, with 7 bases that match TRBD1. CDR1 and CDR2 from the germline V gene are SQVTM and ANQGSEA. Trimming cost V 6 bases and J 3 bases; bases outside gene matches: 11. The CDR3 contains 14 residues. The CDR3 nucleotides read TGCAGCGTCGCACAGGGGTCAGAAATCTACGAGCAGTACTTC. Translating gives CSVAQGSEIYEQYF.

The sample holds one count of this clone. The V call is TRBV24-1, the J call TRBJ2-7; 8 positions agree with TRBD1. The V gene end was trimmed by 4 bases and the J gene end by 6 bases; junction bases not matched to a gene: 10. Germline CDR1 is KGHDR and CDR2 is SFDVKD. This CDR3 spans 15 amino acids. In DNA, the CDR3 is TGTGCCACCAGTGACCCCGGACAGGGTCGGGCCGAGCAGTACTTC. Translating it yields CATSDPGQGRAEQYF.

V gene TRBV27 combines with J gene TRBJ2-1; the D gene is possibly TRBD2 (5 bases). The CDR3 contains 17 residues. Germline V gene lookup returns CDR1 MNHEY and CDR2 SMNVEV (reference sequence). V was pared by 3 bases and J by 5 bases, with 20 bases between. CDR3 protein: CASSLPNQAGTNNEQFF. The DNA of the CDR3 is TGTGCCAGCAGTTTGCCGAACCAGGCGGGCACAAACAATGAGCAGTTCTTC.

A single count supports this clone. The rearrangement uses TRBV6-5 and TRBJ2-1, with a tentative D call TRBD2 (6 bases). The CDR3 is made up of 13 amino acids. Germline lookup yields CDR1 MNHEY and CDR2 SVGAGI. The V end lost 0 bases, the J end lost 14 bases, and 14 bases lay between the germline ends. The CDR3 reads CASSYSSGSGKFF. The CDR3, as DNA: TGTGCCAGCAGTTACTCGAGTGGTAGCGGCAAGTTCTTC.

This chain uses TRBV7-3 with TRBJ1-1, with 8 bases that match TRBD1. This CDR3 is built from 13 residues. CDR1 SGHTA and CDR2 FQGTGA come from the germline V gene. J was trimmed by 7 bases and V by 5 bases; bases with no gene match: 6. The CDR3 nucleotides are TGTGCCAGCAGCACCCAGACAGGGGTTGAAGCTTTCTTT. It is translated as CASSTQTGVEAFF.

This chain joins TRBV5-1 and TRBJ2-7, with 7 bases matching TRBD1. V was pared by 3 bases and J by 3 bases, with 9 bases of the junction left unmatched. Looked up from germline, CDR1 is SGHRS and CDR2 is YFSETQ. CDR3 length: 15 amino acids. The CDR3 bases are TGCGCCAGCAGCTCCTCTGTGACAGGGTACTACGAGCAGTACTTC. As protein: CASSSSVTGYYEQYF.

The chain carries TRBV7-3 and TRBJ1-6; 8 positions agree with TRBD1. The CDR3 loop spans 15 amino acids. J gave up 9 bases and V 3 bases, and 7 bases lay outside the gene matches. The V gene's germline CDR1 is SGHTA and CDR2 FQGTGA. CDR3 DNA sequence: TGTGCCAGCAGCTTGTTAGCAGGGGGCGCTTCACCCCTCCACTTT. Translating gives CASSLLAGGASPLHF.

The CDR3 bases are TGTGCCGCTAAAGACCAGGGGGCGGGTGGCAATCAGCCCCAGCATTTT. Amino acid sequence: CAAKDQGAGGNQPQHF. The chain uses TRBV10-3 and TRBJ1-5; TRBD1 matches 8 bases. The CDR3 has 16 residues. Germline loops: CDR1 ENHRY, CDR2 SYGVKD. V shed 11 bases and J 2 bases; nucleotides not matched to a gene: 14.

The rearrangement joins TRBV9 to TRBJ2-7; D uncertain. CDR3 size: 14 residues. V lost 0 bases, J lost 0 bases, and 7 bases lay in between. From germline, CDR1 is SGDLS and CDR2 YYNGEE. CDR3 sequence: CASSVAPSSYEQYF. The DNA for the CDR3 is TGTGCCAGCAGCGTAGCTCCCAGCTCCTACGAGCAGTACTTC.